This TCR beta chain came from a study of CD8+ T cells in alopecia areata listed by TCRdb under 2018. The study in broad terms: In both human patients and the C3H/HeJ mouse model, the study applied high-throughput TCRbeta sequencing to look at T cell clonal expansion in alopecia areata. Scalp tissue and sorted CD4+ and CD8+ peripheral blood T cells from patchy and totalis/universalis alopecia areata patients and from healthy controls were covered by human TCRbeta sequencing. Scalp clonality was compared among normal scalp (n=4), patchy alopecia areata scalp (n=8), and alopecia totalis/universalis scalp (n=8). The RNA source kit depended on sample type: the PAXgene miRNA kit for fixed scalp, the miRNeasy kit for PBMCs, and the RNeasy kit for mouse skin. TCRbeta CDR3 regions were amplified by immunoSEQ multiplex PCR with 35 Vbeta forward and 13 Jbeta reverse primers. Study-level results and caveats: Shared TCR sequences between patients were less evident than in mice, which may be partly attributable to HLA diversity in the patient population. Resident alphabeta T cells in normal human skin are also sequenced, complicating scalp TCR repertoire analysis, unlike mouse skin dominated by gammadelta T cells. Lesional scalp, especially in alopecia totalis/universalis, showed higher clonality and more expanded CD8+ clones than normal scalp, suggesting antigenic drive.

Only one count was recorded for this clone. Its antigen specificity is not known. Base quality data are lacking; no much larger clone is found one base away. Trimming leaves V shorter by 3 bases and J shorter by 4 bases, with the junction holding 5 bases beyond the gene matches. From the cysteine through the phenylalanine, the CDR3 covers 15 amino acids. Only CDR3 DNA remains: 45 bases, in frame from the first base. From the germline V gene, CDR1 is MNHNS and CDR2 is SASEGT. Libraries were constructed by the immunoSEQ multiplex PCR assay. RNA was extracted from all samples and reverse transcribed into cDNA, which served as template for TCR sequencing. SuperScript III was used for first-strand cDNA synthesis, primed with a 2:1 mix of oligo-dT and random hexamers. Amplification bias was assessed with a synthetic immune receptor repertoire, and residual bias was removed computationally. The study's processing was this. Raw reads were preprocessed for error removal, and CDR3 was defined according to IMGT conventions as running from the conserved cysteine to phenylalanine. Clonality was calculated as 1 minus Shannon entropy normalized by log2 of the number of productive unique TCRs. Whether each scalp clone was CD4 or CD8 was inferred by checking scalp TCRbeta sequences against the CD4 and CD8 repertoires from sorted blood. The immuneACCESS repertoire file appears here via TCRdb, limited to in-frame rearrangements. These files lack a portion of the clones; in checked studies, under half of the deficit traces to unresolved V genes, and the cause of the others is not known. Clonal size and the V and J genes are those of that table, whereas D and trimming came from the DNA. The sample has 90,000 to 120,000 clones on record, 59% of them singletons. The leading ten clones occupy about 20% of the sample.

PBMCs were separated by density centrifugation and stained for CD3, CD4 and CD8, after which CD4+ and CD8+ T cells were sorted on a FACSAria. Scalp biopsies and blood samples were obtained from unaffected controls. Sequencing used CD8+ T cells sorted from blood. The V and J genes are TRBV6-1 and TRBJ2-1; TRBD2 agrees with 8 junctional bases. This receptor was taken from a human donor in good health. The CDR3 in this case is CASSEAGGTYNEQFF. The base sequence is TGTGCCAGCAGTGAGGCGGGGGGAACTTACAATGAGCAGTTCTTC.